This T cell receptor (beta chain) was retrieved from a study of cytomegalovirus exposure and HLA in healthy donors. As for the study in general: Out of a few hundred genotyped donors, less than 90% belonged to the Caucasian-associated ancestry cluster.

Regarding this clone: Antigen: not known.

The study's findings and limits: Judged likely to be a sequencing artifact was a cluster of highly shared sequence variants.

PCR used 60 Vbeta primers and 13 Jbeta primers. Data came from immunoSEQ multiplex PCR; TCRdb stores just in-frame clones and leaves some out. The data hold approximately 140,000 clones, with around two thirds observed a single time. The specimen was PBMCs. The TCR comes from a woman aged 18-30 years in good health and CMV-seronegative.

DNA for the CDR3: TGCGCCAGCTCCCCCGACCGGACTAGCGGGATCACAGATACGCAGTATTTT. Protein: CASSPDRTSGITDTQYF. The chain combines TRBV10-1 with TRBJ2-3; TRBD2 matches at 12 bases. V dropped 8 bases and J dropped 2; count of bases not matched to a gene: 11. The CDR3 is 17 amino acids. Germline lookup yields CDR1 WNHNN and CDR2 SYGVQD (reference sequence).